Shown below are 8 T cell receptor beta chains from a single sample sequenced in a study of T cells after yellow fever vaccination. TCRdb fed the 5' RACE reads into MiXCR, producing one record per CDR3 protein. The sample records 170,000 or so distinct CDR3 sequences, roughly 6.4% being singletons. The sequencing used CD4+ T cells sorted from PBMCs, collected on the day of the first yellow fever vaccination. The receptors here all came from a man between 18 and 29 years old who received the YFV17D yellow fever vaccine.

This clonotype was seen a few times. The CDR3 region has the DNA TGTGCCAGCACTCCAATAGGCAATCAGCCCCAGCATTTT. Encoded protein: CASTPIGNQPQHF. V and J are TRBV12-3 or TRBV12-4 and TRBJ1-5, with D unresolved. This CDR3 is built from 13 residues. The V gene lost 7 bases and the J gene lost 2 bases, with 9 bases spanning the gap.

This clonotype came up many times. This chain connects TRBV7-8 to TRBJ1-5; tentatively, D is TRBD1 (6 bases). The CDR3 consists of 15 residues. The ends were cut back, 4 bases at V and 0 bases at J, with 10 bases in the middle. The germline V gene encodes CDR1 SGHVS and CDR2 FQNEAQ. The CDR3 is CASSSQGNSNQPQHF. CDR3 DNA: TGTGCCAGCAGCTCACAGGGTAATAGCAATCAGCCCCAGCATTTT.

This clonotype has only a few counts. CDR3: CASSDTRNTEAFF. DNA for the CDR3: TGTGCCAGCAGCGACACGAGGAACACTGAAGCTTTCTTT. J is TRBJ1-1 and V is TRBV7-2; D ambiguous. The CDR3 consists of 13 residues. Per the germline V gene, CDR1 is SGHTA and CDR2 is FQGNSA. The V gene lost 5 bases and the J gene lost 1 base, with 8 bases spanning the gap.

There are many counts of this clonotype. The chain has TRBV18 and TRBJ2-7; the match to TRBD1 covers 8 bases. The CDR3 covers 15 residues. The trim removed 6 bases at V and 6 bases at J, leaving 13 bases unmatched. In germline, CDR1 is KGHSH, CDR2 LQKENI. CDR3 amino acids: CASSEGQGRFSEQYF. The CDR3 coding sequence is TGTGCCAGCTCTGAAGGACAGGGCCGGTTCTCCGAGCAGTACTTC. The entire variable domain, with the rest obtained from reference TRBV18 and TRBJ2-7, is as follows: NAGVMQNPRHLVRRRGQEARLRCSPMKGHSHVYWYRQLPEEGLKFMVYLQKENIIDESGMPKERFSAEFPKEGPSILRIQQVVRGDSAAYFCASSEGQGRFSEQYFGPGTRLTVT.

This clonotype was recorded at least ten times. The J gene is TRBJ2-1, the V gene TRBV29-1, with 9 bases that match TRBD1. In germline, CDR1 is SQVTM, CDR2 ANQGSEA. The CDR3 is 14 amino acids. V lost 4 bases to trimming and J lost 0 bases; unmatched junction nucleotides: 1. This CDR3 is CSVAGQGSYNEQFF. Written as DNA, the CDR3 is TGCAGCGTTGCGGGACAGGGCTCCTACAATGAGCAGTTCTTC.

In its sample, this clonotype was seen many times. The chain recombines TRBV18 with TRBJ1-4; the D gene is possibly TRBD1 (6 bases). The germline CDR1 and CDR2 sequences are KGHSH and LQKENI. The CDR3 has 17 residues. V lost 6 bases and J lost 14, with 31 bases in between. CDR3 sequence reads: CASSPMTGQLSGLGLFF. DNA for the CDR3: TGTGCCAGCTCGCCGATGACAGGCCAGCTCAGCGGATTAGGTCTGTTTTTT.

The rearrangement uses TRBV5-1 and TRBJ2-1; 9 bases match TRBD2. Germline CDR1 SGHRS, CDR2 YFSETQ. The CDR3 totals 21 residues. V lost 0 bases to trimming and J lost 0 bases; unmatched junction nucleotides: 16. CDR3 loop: CASSLARALAGSRSSYNEQFF. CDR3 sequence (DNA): TGCGCCAGCAGCTTGGCCCGTGCCCTAGCGGGGTCCCGAAGCTCCTACAATGAGCAGTTCTTC.

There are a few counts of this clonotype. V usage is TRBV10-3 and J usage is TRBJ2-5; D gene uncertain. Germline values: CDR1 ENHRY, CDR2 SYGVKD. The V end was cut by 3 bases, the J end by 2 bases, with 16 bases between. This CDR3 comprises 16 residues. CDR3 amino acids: CAISDFGRGPQETQYF. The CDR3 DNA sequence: TGTGCCATCAGTGACTTTGGCCGCGGTCCACAAGAGACCCAGTACTTC.